These T cell receptor beta chains were read from a single sample in a study of blood T cell repertoires in COVID-19. Here immunoSEQ multiplex PCR was the method, and the copy in TCRdb shows in-frame clones only, minus some. In the table there are approximately 100,000 clones, approximately 80% of which are singletons. The sequencing input was peripheral blood. Receptor source: a human donor in a cohort sampled during active COVID-19. CDR3s include the opening cysteine and the closing phenylalanine or tryptophan. A D gene is named only where the DNA matches it firmly. Where a row states a size, it is once, few, many or the class of an expanded clone; other rows omit it.

>TRBJ2-7|TRBD1|TRBV5-1|NA
TGCGCCAGCAGCTTGGCCCGGGACAGGGGCCAAAAGGGAGCCTACGAGCAGTACTTC
CASSLARDRGQKGAYEQYF
>TRBJ1-2|TRBD1|TRBV30|NA
TGTGCCTGGATAGCCCAGGGGGACTATGGCTACACCTTC
CAWIAQGDYGYTF
>TRBJ1-3|NA|TRBV5-4|NA
TGTGCCAGCAGCTTGGCGGGGGGCGTGCGAAACACCATATATTTT
CASSLAGGVRNTIYF
>TRBJ1-2|NA|TRBV19|NA
TGTGCCAGTAGTATAGACAGGGATGACTATGGCTACACCTTC
CASSIDRDDYGYTF
>TRBJ1-1|NA|TRBV30|few
TGTGCCTTACAGGTGAACACTGAAGCTTTCTTT
CALQVNTEAFF
>TRBJ2-5|TRBD2|TRBV5-1|NA
TGCGCCAGCAGCCTACGTAGCGGGGGGGCCCTAAAGACCCAGTACTTC
CASSLRSGGALKTQYF
>TRBJ1-2|TRBD1|TRBV30|NA
TGTGCCTGGAGTACCGGGACAGACTATGGCTACACCTTC
CAWSTGTDYGYTF
>TRBJ2-3|NA|TRBV15|NA
TGTGCCACCAGCAGAGATCAACGGTACAGCACAGATACGCAGTATTTT
CATSRDQRYSTDTQYF
>TRBJ1-2|NA|TRBV5-1|NA
TGCGCCAGCAGCCAGGACTCGATTGGGGGCTACACCTTC
CASSQDSIGGYTF
>TRBJ1-1|NA|TRBV5-1|NA
TGCGCCAGCAGCCGCGTGTCGGGGGAGGGCACTGAAGCTTTCTTT
CASSRVSGEGTEAFF
>TRBJ2-2|TRBD2|TRBV7-6|NA
TGTGCCAGCAGCCCCTTAGCGGGGGGATCCCCCGGGGAGCTGTTTTTT
CASSPLAGGSPGELFF
>TRBJ2-5|TRBD2|TRBV5-4|NA
TGTGCCAGCAGCTTGGGCCCCCCGGGACTAACCCGAGAGACCCAGTACTTC
CASSLGPPGLTRETQYF
>TRBJ1-5|NA|TRBV6-2/TRBV6-3|NA
TGTGCCAGCAGTTACTCGAGGGGGACGGGGCTCCAGCCCCAGCATTTT
CASSYSRGTGLQPQHF
>TRBJ1-5|NA|TRBV30|NA
TGTGCCTGGCGGGACAACAATCAGCCCCAGCATTTT
CAWRDNNQPQHF
>TRBJ2-7|NA|TRBV4-2|NA
TGTGCCAGCAGCCAAGATAGGGGCGAGCAGTACTTC
CASSQDRGEQYF
>TRBJ1-6|NA|TRBV5-8|few
TGTGCCAGCAGTATCCAACAGGGACGGCATTCACCCCTCCACTTT
CASSIQQGRHSPLHF
>TRBJ2-1|NA|TRBV3-1/TRBV3-2|NA
TGTGCCAGCAGCCAAGCCGGCGGCGATGAGCAGTTCTTC
CASSQAGGDEQFF
>TRBJ2-3|TRBD2|TRBV4-1|NA
TGCGCCAGCAGAGGGGGTAGGGGCGGGGGGGCAGATACGCAGTATTTT
CASRGGRGGGADTQYF
>TRBJ1-2|NA|TRBV4-1|NA
TGCGCCAGCAGCCAGAACCCCGGGAAAATCTATGGCTACACCTTC
CASSQNPGKIYGYTF
>TRBJ2-1|NA|TRBV3-1/TRBV3-2|NA
TGTGCCAGCAGCCAAGAAGGGAGGAGGGCGGGTGAGCAGTTCTTC
CASSQEGRRAGEQFF
>TRBJ2-7|TRBD1|TRBV19|NA
TGTGCCAGCAGGGGGCCCCACGAGCAGTACTTC
CASRGPHEQYF
>TRBJ1-5|NA|TRBV19|NA
TGTGCCAGTAGTATGGGCAGGGCCATTAGCACCCAGCATTTT
CASSMGRAISTQHF
>TRBJ2-7|NA|TRBV3-1/TRBV3-2|NA
TGTGCCAGCAGCCAAGTTTCGGCAGGGGTATACGAGCAGTACTTC
CASSQVSAGVYEQYF
>TRBJ2-5|TRBD2|TRBV7-2|NA
TGTGCCAGCAGCTTAGAACCAGCGGGGGGCGGGGAGACCCAGTACTTC
CASSLEPAGGGETQYF
>TRBJ1-2|NA|TRBV3-1/TRBV3-2|NA
TGTGCCAGCAGACAAGTCGGTCTCGGCTACACCTTC
CASRQVGLGYTF
>TRBJ1-1|NA|TRBV18|NA
TGTGCCAGCTCACCTCACCCCGGGGGCACTGAAGCTTTCTTT
CASSPHPGGTEAFF
>TRBJ1-2|TRBD1|TRBV2|NA
TGTGCCAGCAGTGAAAGGACAGGGTCCTTTGGCTACACCTTC
CASSERTGSFGYTF
>TRBJ2-2|TRBD2|TRBV5-6|NA
TGTGCCAGCAGCTTTTTCCTTGCGGGGGGTGACGGGGAGCTGTTTTTT
CASSFFLAGGDGELFF
>TRBJ1-3|NA|TRBV7-2|NA
TGTGCCAGCAGCTCCCCCCTGAGTGTAAACACCATATATTTT
CASSSPLSVNTIYF
>TRBJ2-5|NA|TRBV5-1|once
TGCGCCAGCAGCTTGGAACAGGGCCTTGGGAAGACCCAGTACTTC
CASSLEQGLGKTQYF
>TRBJ1-6|NA|TRBV7-6|NA
TGTGCCAGCAGCCCCGGGACGGGAGATAATTCACCCCTCCACTTT
CASSPGTGDNSPLHF
>TRBJ1-2|TRBD1|TRBV27|NA
TGTGCCAGCAGTTCAGGGGGCAGGGGGCAGGGTGGCTACACCTTC
CASSSGGRGQGGYTF
>TRBJ1-2|TRBD1|TRBV13|NA
TGTGCCAGCAATGAATTTGAGACGCGACAGGGAGGTTATGGCTACACCTTC
CASNEFETRQGGYGYTF
>TRBJ1-2|NA|TRBV19|NA
TGTGCCACCAACCAGGGGTCCTATGGCTACACCTTC
CATNQGSYGYTF
>TRBJ1-5|TRBD1|TRBV30|NA
TGTGCCTGGAGTGTACGGTTAGGGACAGGTATGAATCAGCCCCAGCATTTT
CAWSVRLGTGMNQPQHF
>TRBJ1-1|NA|TRBV18|NA
TGTGCCAGCTCACCTGAACAGGATCTTGAAGCTTTCTTT
CASSPEQDLEAFF
>TRBJ1-1|NA|TRBV11-2|NA
TGTGCCAGCAGCCGCCGGGTGATAGGCACTGAAGCTTTCTTT
CASSRRVIGTEAFF
>TRBJ2-2|TRBD2|TRBV19|NA
TGTGCCAGTAGTATAGATCTAGCGGGGGTCACCGGGGAGCTGTTTTTT
CASSIDLAGVTGELFF
>TRBJ1-1|TRBD1|TRBV6-5|NA
TGTGCCAGCAGCCCAGGGGGGTTTTCGAACACTGAAGCTTTCTTT
CASSPGGFSNTEAFF
>TRBJ1-3|NA|TRBV9|NA
TGTGCCAGCAGCGTAATGGAGGGGTCCGGAAACACCATATATTTT
CASSVMEGSGNTIYF
>TRBJ2-7|NA|TRBV20-1|NA
TGCAGTGCGTTACAGGTAGGAGAGCAGTACTTC
CSALQVGEQYF
>TRBJ2-4|TRBD1|TRBV19|NA
TGTGCCAGTAGTCAACCGGGACAGGTGAACATTCAGTACTTC
CASSQPGQVNIQYF
>TRBJ2-7|TRBD1|TRBV6-5|NA
TGTGCCAGCAGCAGGACAGGGCTCCCCACCTACGAGCAGTACTTC
CASSRTGLPTYEQYF
>TRBJ2-2|NA|TRBV19|NA
TGTGCCAGTAGTTTCAGGGCGAACACCGGGGAGCTGTTTTTT
CASSFRANTGELFF
>TRBJ2-5|TRBD2|TRBV5-1|few
TGCGCCAGCAGGCCCGGGACTAGCGGACAAGAGACCCAGTACTTC
CASRPGTSGQETQYF
>TRBJ2-5|TRBD2|TRBV5-1|NA
TGCGCCAGCAGCTGGACTAGCGGGGCCGAAGAGACCCAGTACTTC
CASSWTSGAEETQYF
>TRBJ1-1|NA|TRBV5-4|once
TGTGCCAGCAGCTTGCCGGGACGGGAGGGCACTGAAGCTTTCTTT
CASSLPGREGTEAFF
>TRBJ2-1|TRBD2|TRBV10-1|NA
TGCGCCAGCAGCGAACTGGGGAGCGGGGGGGCGAATGAGCAGTTCTTC
CASSELGSGGANEQFF
>TRBJ2-7|NA|TRBV5-1|NA
TGCGCCAGCAGCTTACAGGCCCCCTACGAGCAGTACTTC
CASSLQAPYEQYF
>TRBJ2-5|TRBD1|TRBV5-6|NA
TGTGCCAGCAGGGGTCGACAGGGCGGAGAGACCCAGTACTTC
CASRGRQGGETQYF
>TRBJ1-6|NA|TRBV7-9|few
TGTGCCAGCAGCTTAGTGGGAGATAGCTCCTATAATTCACCCCTCCACTTT
CASSLVGDSSYNSPLHF
>TRBJ2-1|NA|TRBV5-6|NA
TGTGCCAGCAGCTTAGGTAGGAGGAATGAGCAGTTCTTC
CASSLGRRNEQFF
>TRBJ1-2|TRBD1|TRBV9|NA
TGTGCCAGCAGCGTAGTCCCCGTGGGGACAGGGAGTGGTGGCTACACCTTC
CASSVVPVGTGSGGYTF
>TRBJ1-1|TRBD1|TRBV7-2|NA
TGTGCCAGCAGCTTCGGGGGACAGGGGCTTGGTGAAGCTTTCTTT
CASSFGGQGLGEAFF
>TRBJ2-7|TRBD1|TRBV12-3/TRBV12-4|NA
TGTGCCAGCAGTCTGGGACAGTCCTACGAGCAGTACTTC
CASSLGQSYEQYF